This T cell receptor (beta chain) stems from a study of blood T cell repertoires in COVID-19. V was shortened by 1 base and J by 7 bases, with 7 bases between the two germline ends. Germline V gene data show CDR1 as LGHDT and CDR2 as YNNKEL (reference sequence). The CDR3 has 12 residues. Sequencing used immunoSEQ multiplex PCR; TCRdb keeps in-frame clones, though not all of them. The table has around 95,000 clones, roughly 84% seen once; the top ten hold around 13%. This sequence originates from a human donor in a cohort sampled during active COVID-19. V is TRBV3-1 (or the pseudogene TRBV3-2) and J is TRBJ1-2; D ambiguous. The sequenced sample was peripheral blood. CDR3 loop: CASSQAVGGYTF. The CDR3 nucleotides are TGTGCCAGCAGCCAAGCGGTTGGTGGCTACACCTTC.